The 15 T cell receptor beta chains reported below all come from one sample, sequenced in a study of cytomegalovirus exposure and HLA in healthy donors. 13 Jbeta primers and 60 Vbeta primers were used for the PCR. The repertoire was sequenced with immunoSEQ multiplex PCR; TCRdb's copy has only in-frame clones and lacks some. The sample has 100,000 to 150,000 clones, around 70% seen once. Sequencing was performed on PBMCs. These receptors originate from a male donor in good health and CMV-seronegative.

The chain couples TRBV7-9 to TRBJ1-1; weak D call: TRBD1 (5 bases). The germline V gene has CDR1 SEHNR and CDR2 FQNEAQ (reference sequence). The CDR3 runs 14 residues. The germline V and J ends were trimmed by 5 bases and 0 bases, with 10 bases remaining between them. CDR3 amino acids: CASSPRAVNTEAFF. The DNA for the CDR3 is TGTGCCAGCAGCCCCAGGGCCGTGAACACTGAAGCTTTCTTT.

This clone showed up just a few times. The V gene is TRBV5-6, the J gene TRBJ1-4, with TRBD1 matching over 7 bases. The CDR3 length is 16 residues. CDR1 and CDR2 (germline): SGHDT, YYEEEE. J lost 6 bases, V lost 4 bases, and 12 bases had no gene match. The CDR3 here is CASSRGQGNWYEKLFF. CDR3 bases: TGTGCCAGCAGCAGGGGGCAGGGTAATTGGTATGAAAAACTGTTTTTT. The full variable domain, its missing parts supplied by reference TRBV5-6 and TRBJ1-4, is DAGVTQSPTHLIKTRGQQVTLRCSPKSGHDTVSWYQQALGQGPQFIFQYYEEEERQRGNFPDRFSGHQFPNYSSELNVNALLLGDSALYLCASSRGQGNWYEKLFFGSGTQLSVL.

V and J are TRBV11-2 and TRBJ2-7; 9 bases are a match to TRBD1. The CDR3 extends over 14 amino acids. Germline V gene sequence: CDR1 SGHAT, CDR2 FQNNGV. The J segment lost 4 bases and the V segment lost 5 bases, leaving 6 bases of the junction unmatched. For the CDR3, the DNA is TGTGCCAGCAGCCAGGGACAGGGAGTATACGAGCAGTACTTC. It encodes CASSQGQGVYEQYF.

The V gene is TRBV29-1, the J gene TRBJ2-7; 10 nucleotides align to TRBD1. Germline V gene lookup returns CDR1 SQVTM and CDR2 ANQGSEA. V lost 4 bases to trimming and J lost 5 bases; unmatched junction nucleotides: 8. This CDR3 region has 14 residues. This CDR3 is CSVVIADRGDEQYF. The CDR3 nucleotides are TGCAGCGTTGTAATAGCGGACAGGGGGGACGAGCAGTACTTC.

CDR3: CASNRPGQGNSYEQYF. The CDR3 region has the DNA TGTGCCAGCAACCGACCGGGACAGGGGAACTCCTACGAGCAGTACTTC. This rearrangement joins TRBV6-6 to TRBJ2-7; 10 nucleotides agree with TRBD1. This CDR3 comprises 16 residues. The germline V gene encodes CDR1 MNHNY and CDR2 SVGAGI (reference sequence). With V trimmed by 7 bases and J by 0 bases, 9 bases remained unmatched.

The chain is built from TRBV10-3 and TRBJ2-2; D is undetermined. CDR1 and CDR2 from the germline V gene are ENHRY and SYGVKD. CDR3 length equals 16 residues. V lost 10 bases and J lost 0, with 18 bases in between. This chain's CDR3 is CATREKTVSNTGELFF. CDR3 in DNA: TGTGCCACCCGTGAGAAGACTGTATCGAACACCGGGGAGCTGTTTTTT.

The V call is TRBV28, the J call TRBJ1-1; TRBD1 matches 8 bases. From germline, CDR1 is MDHEN and CDR2 SYDVKM. The CDR3 has 16 residues. Trimming cost V 8 bases and J 2 bases; bases outside gene matches: 13. CDR3 amino acids: CASRTGGLKLNTEAFF. The CDR3 nucleotides read TGTGCCAGCCGCACAGGGGGATTAAAGTTAAACACTGAAGCTTTCTTT.

This sequence joins TRBV9 and TRBJ2-7; possibly TRBD1 for D (6 bases). This CDR3 has 14 residues. With 1 base removed from V and 0 bases from J, the gap between germline ends came to 8 bases. Germline V gene lookup returns CDR1 SGDLS and CDR2 YYNGEE. CDR3: CASSVSTGSYEQYF. CDR3 sequence (DNA): TGTGCCAGCAGCGTATCGACAGGCTCCTACGAGCAGTACTTC.

This clone showed up just once. J is TRBJ2-7 and V is TRBV30, with 7 bases aligning to TRBD1. Germline CDR1 and CDR2: GTSNPN and SVGIG (reference sequence). V lost 5 bases and J lost 2; bases outside the gene matches: 3. The CDR3 runs to 12 residues. CDR3 in DNA: TGTGCCTGGGACAGGGAAGCCTACGAGCAGTACTTC. Its translation: CAWDREAYEQYF.

V gene TRBV30 combines with J gene TRBJ2-7; a possible D gene is TRBD2 (5 bases). The germline V gene encodes CDR1 GTSNPN and CDR2 SVGIG (reference sequence). The CDR3 sequence is 13 residues long. V lost 0 bases and J 7 bases, leaving 13 bases between the germline ends. CDR3 bases: TGTGCCTGGAGTGTAGGCGCGCCGGGAGAGCAGTACTTC. This sequence encodes CAWSVGAPGEQYF.

This chain links TRBV7-9 with TRBJ2-3, with no clear D. The germline gives CDR1 SEHNR, CDR2 FQNEAQ (reference sequence). V was trimmed by 6 bases and J by 0 bases, leaving 7 bases between them. The CDR3 spans 13 residues. The CDR3 DNA sequence: TGTGCCAGCAGAGAGATTAGCACAGATACGCAGTATTTT. As protein: CASREISTDTQYF.

The chain couples TRBV6-1 to TRBJ2-1; D is undetermined. The CDR3 sequence is 10 residues long. Trimming left V 3 bases short and J 14 bases short, with 8 bases between. Looked up from germline, CDR1 is MNHNS and CDR2 is SASEGT. The CDR3 DNA reads as TGTGCCAGCAGTGAGTCTCGGGAGTTCTTC. It yields the protein CASSESREFF.

With respect to this clone: Other DNA sequences within the sample encode an identical CDR3. V usage is TRBV10-3 and J usage is TRBJ2-7, with a possible D match to TRBD1 (7 bases). The V gene lost 2 bases and the J gene lost 5 bases, with 13 bases spanning the gap. The germline V gene has CDR1 ENHRY and CDR2 SYGVKD. This CDR3 region has 14 residues. In nucleotides, the CDR3 is TGTGCCATCAGTGAGAGGGGCAGGGGGGACGAGCAGTACTTC. It encodes CAISERGRGDEQYF.

This chain uses TRBV28 with TRBJ1-2; no clear D gene. Germline CDR1 is MDHEN and CDR2 is SYDVKM. The CDR3 contains 14 residues. With 2 bases removed from V and 3 bases from J, the gap between germline ends came to 10 bases. The CDR3 DNA is TGTGCCAGCAGTTTAATGGGCTCATACTATGGCTACACCTTC. Protein sequence: CASSLMGSYYGYTF.

CDR3 in DNA: TGTGCCTGGAGTGTAAAGGGCTGGGGCCTCGGTGGTGGCTACACCTTC. Translated, it gives CAWSVKGWGLGGGYTF. V usage is TRBV30 and J usage is TRBJ1-2; weak D call: TRBD1 (5 bases). Germline values: CDR1 GTSNPN, CDR2 SVGIG (reference sequence). Trimming shortened V by 0 bases and J by 7 bases, and 21 bases separated the two germline ends. This CDR3 has 16 amino acids.